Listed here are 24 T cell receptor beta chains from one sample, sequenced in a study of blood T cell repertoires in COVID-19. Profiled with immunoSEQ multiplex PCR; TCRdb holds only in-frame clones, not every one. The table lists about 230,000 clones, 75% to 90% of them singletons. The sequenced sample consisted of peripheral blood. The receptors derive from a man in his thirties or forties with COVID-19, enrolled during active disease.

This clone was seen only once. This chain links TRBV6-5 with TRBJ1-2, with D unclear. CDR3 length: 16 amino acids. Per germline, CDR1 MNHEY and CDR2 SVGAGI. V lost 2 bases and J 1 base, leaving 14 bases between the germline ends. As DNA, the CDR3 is TGTGCCAGCAGTTACACCATATCGGGGTTTAACTATGGCTACACCTTC. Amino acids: CASSYTISGFNYGYTF.

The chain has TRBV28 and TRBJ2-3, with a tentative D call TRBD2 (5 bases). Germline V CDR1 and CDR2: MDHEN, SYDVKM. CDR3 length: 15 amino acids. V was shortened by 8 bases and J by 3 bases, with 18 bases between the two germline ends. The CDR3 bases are TGTGCCAGCCGAGGAGGAAGTAGACTTACAGATACGCAGTATTTT. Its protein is CASRGGSRLTDTQYF.

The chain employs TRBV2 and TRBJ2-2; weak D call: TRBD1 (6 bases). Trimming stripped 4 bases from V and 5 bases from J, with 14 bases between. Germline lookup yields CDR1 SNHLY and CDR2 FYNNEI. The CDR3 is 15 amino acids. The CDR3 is CASSAFRGGTGELFF. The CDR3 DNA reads TGTGCCAGCAGTGCCTTTAGAGGGGGAACCGGGGAGCTGTTTTTT.

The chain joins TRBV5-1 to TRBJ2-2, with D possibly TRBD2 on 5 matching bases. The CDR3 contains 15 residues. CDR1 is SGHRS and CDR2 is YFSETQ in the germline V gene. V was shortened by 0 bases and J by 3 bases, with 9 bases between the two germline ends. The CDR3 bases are TGCGCCAGCAGCTTGGAAGGCGGGTACACCGGGGAGCTGTTTTTT. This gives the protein CASSLEGGYTGELFF.

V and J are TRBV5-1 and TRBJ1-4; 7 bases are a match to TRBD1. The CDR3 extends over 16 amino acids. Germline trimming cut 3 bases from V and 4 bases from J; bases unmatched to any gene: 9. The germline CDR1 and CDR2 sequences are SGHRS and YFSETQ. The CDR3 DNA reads TGCGCCAGCAGCTGGGGGTCCGGGACAGTTAATGAAAAACTGTTTTTT. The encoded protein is CASSWGSGTVNEKLFF.

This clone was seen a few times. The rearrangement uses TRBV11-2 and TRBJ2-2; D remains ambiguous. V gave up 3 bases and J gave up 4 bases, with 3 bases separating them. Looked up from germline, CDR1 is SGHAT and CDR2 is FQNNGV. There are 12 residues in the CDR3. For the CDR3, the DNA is TGTGCCAGCAGCTTGAGCACCGGGGAGCTGTTTTTT. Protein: CASSLSTGELFF.

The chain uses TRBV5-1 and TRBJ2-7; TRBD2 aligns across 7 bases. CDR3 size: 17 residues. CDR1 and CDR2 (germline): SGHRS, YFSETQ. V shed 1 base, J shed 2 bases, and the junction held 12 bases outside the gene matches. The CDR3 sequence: CASSLSAGGGSPYEQYF. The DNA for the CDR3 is TGCGCCAGCAGCTTGTCCGCTGGGGGGGGATCTCCCTACGAGCAGTACTTC.

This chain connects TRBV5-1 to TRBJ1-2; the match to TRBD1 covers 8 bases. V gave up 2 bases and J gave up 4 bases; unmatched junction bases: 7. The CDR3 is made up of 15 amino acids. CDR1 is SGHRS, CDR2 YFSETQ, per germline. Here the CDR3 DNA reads TGCGCCAGCAGCTTTGGACAGGGAGGTGGCTATGGCTACACCTTC. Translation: CASSFGQGGGYGYTF.

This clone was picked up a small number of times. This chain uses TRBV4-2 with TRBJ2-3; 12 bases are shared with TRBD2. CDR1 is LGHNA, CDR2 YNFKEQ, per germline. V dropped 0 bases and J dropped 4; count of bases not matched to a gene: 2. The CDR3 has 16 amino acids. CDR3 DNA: TGTGCCAGCAGCCAAGATCTAGCGGGAGGGCCAGATACGCAGTATTTT. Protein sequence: CASSQDLAGGPDTQYF.

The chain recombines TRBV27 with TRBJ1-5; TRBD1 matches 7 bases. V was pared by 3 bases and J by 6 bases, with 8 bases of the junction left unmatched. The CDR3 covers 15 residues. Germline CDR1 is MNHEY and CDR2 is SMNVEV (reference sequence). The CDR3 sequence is CASSLTGSYSQPQHF. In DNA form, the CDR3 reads TGTGCCAGCAGTTTGACAGGGAGTTATAGTCAGCCCCAGCATTTT.

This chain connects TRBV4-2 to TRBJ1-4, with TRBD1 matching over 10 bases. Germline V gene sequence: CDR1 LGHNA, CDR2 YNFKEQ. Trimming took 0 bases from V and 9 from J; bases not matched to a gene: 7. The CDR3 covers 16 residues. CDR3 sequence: CASSQEGGTGVQKLFF. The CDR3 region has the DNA TGTGCCAGCAGCCAAGAAGGAGGGACAGGGGTGCAAAAACTGTTTTTT.

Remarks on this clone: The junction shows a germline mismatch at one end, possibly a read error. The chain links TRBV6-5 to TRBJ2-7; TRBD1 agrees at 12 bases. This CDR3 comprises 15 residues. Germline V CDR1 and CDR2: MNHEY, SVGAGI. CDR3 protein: CASITGTGGSSEQYF. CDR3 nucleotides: TGTGCCAGCATTACCGGGACAGGGGGCTCCTCCGAGCAGTACTTC.

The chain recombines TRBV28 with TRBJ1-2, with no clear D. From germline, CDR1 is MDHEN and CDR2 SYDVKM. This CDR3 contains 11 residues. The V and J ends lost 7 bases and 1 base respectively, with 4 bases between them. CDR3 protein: CASNFNYGYTF. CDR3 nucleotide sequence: TGTGCCAGCAACTTTAACTATGGCTACACCTTC.

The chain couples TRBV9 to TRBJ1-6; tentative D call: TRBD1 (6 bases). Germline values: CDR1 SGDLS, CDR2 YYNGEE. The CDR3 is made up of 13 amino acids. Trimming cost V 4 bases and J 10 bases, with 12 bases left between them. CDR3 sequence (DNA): TGTGCCAGCAGCCCAGGACAGCACTCACCCCTCCACTTT. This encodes CASSPGQHSPLHF. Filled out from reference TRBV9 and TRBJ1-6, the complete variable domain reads DSGVTQTPKHLITATGQRVTLRCSPRSGDLSVYWYQQSLDQGLQFLIQYYNGEERAKGNILERFSAQQFPDLHSELNLSSLELGDSALYFCASSPGQHSPLHFGNGTRLTVT.

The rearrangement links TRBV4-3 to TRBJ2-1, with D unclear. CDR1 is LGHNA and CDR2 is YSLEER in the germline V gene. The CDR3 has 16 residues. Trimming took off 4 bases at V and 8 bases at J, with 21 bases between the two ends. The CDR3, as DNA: TGCGCCAGCAGCCTCGCTAGGCTTGTAGGTTTAGATGAGCAGTTCTTC. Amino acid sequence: CASSLARLVGLDEQFF.

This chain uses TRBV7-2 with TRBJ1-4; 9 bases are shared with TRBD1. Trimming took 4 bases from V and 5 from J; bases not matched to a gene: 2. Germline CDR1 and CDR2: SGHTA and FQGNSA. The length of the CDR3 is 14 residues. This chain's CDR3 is CASSSTGGNEKLFF. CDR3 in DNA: TGTGCCAGCAGCTCTACAGGGGGCAATGAAAAACTGTTTTTT.

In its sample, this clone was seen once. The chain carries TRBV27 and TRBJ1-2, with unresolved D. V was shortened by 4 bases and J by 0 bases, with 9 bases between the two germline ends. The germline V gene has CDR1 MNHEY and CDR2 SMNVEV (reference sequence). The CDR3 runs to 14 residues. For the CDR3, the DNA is TGTGCCAGCAGTTCACAGAGTACTAACTATGGCTACACCTTC. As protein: CASSSQSTNYGYTF.

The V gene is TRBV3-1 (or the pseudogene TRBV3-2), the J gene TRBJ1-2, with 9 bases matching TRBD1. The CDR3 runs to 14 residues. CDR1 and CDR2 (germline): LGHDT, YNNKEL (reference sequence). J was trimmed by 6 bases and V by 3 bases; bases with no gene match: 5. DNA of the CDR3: TGTGCCAGCAGCCAGCAGGGGACAGGGAATGGCTACACCTTC. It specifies CASSQQGTGNGYTF.

CDR3 loop: CASSIGGQVTDTQYF. The CDR3 coding sequence is TGTGCCAGTAGTATAGGAGGACAGGTCACAGATACGCAGTATTTT. The chain employs TRBV19 and TRBJ2-3; TRBD1 matches at 7 bases. The CDR3 contains 15 residues. Germline loops: CDR1 LNHDA, CDR2 SQIVND (reference sequence). Trimming removed 1 base from V and 2 bases from J; junction bases left unmatched: 3.

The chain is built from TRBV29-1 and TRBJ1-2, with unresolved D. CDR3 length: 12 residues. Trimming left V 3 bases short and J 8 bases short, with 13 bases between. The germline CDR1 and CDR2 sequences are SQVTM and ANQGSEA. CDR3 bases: TGCAGCGTTGAGGCTGGAGGAATGGGCTACACCTTC. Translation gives CSVEAGGMGYTF. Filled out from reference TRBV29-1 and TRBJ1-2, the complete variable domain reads SAVISQKPSRDICQRGTSLTIQCQVDSQVTMMFWYRQQPGQSLTLIATANQGSEATYESGFVIDKFPISRPNLTFSTLTVSNMSPEDSSIYLCSVEAGGMGYTFGSGTRLTVV.

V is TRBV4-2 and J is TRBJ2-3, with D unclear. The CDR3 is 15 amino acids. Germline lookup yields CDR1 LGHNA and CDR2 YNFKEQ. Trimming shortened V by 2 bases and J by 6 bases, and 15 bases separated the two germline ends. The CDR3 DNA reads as TGTGCCAGCAGCCAACAATTGGCCGCCGGGGATACGCAGTATTTT. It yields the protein CASSQQLAAGDTQYF.

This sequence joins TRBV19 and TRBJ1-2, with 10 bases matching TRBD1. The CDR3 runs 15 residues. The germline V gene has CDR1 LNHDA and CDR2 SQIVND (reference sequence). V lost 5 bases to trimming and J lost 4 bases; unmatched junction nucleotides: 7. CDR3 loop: CASSGTGEEGYGYTF. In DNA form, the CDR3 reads TGTGCCAGTAGTGGGACAGGGGAGGAAGGCTATGGCTACACCTTC.

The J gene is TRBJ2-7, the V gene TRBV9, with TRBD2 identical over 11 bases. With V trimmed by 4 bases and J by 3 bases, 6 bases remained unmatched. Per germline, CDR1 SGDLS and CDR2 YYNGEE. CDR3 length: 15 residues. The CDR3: CASSFTGTSGYEQYF. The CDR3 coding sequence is TGTGCCAGCAGCTTCACCGGGACTAGCGGCTACGAGCAGTACTTC.

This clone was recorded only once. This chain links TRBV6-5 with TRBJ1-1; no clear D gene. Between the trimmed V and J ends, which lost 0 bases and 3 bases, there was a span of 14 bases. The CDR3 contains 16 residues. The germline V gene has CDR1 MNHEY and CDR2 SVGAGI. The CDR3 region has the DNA TGTGCCAGCAGTTACTCGAGGGTCCTTACGGACACTGAAGCTTTCTTT. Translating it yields CASSYSRVLTDTEAFF.